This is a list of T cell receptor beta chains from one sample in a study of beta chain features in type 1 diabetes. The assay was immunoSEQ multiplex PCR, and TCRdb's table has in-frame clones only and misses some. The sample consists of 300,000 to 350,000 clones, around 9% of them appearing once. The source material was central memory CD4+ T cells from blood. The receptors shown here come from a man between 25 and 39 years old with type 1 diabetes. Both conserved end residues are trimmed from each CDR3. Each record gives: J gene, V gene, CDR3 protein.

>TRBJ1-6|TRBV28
ASSDRHVSPLH
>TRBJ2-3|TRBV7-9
AGVAGASSTDTQY
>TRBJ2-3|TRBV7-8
ASSLASGLAGPDTQY
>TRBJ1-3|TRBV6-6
ASSPGSSGNTIY
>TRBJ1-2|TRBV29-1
SVGVGQGWGGYT
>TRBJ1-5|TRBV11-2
ASSLEGAQPQH
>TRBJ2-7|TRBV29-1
SVAGTGDYEQY
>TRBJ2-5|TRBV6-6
ASSYDGETQY
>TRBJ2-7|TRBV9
ARSGGQGGTREREQY
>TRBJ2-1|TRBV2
ASSERQGKNEQF
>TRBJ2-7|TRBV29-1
SVEGPGSLREQY
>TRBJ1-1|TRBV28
ATFRGTEAF
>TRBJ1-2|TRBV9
ASSPGENFYGYT
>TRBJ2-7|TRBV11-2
ASSYGTSPPYEQY
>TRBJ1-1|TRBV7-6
ASSLKGGMNTEAF
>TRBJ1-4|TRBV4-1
ASSPSSYEVSTNEKLF
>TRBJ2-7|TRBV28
ASSSPGTGWGEQY
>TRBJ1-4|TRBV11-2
ASSLALVVTNEKLF
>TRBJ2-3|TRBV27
ASSPVGTDTQY
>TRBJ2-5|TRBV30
AWSAGRLETQY
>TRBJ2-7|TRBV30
AWKDRLGQY
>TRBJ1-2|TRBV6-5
ASSYSVTGNYGYT
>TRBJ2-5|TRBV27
ASSLVPLGLAETQY
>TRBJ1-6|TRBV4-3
ASSQWRNNSPLH
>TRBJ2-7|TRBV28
ASSFSIEQY
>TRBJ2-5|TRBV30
AWSVGGETQY